A single sample gave rise to the 10 T cell receptor beta chains below, sequenced in a study of blood T cell repertoires in COVID-19. The protocol was immunoSEQ multiplex PCR, while the TCRdb copy is restricted to in-frame clones and leaves out a portion. The table lists around 140,000 clones, 85% to 90% of them singletons, with under 3% in the top ten. Sequencing was done on a sample of peripheral blood. The receptors were sampled from a man in his fifties or sixties with active COVID-19.

Points on this clone: Other nucleotide sequences from this sample produce the same CDR3. The chain is built from TRBV18 and TRBJ1-1; TRBD1 matches at 8 bases. V was clipped by 2 bases and J by 4 bases; unmatched bases: 0. Germline lookup yields CDR1 KGHSH and CDR2 LQKENI. The CDR3 is 13 residues long. The CDR3, as DNA: TGTGCCAGCTCACCAACAGGGGGCACTGAAGCTTTCTTT. Residues: CASSPTGGTEAFF.

The rearrangement links TRBV6-6 to TRBJ2-1; a possible D gene is TRBD2 (5 bases). V was cut by 0 bases and J by 0 bases, with 9 bases left in between. The CDR3 is made up of 16 amino acids. Looked up from germline, CDR1 is MNHNY and CDR2 is SVGAGI (reference sequence). The CDR3 loop is CASSYSRGSSYNEQFF. The CDR3 bases are TGTGCCAGCAGTTACTCGAGAGGGAGCTCCTACAATGAGCAGTTCTTC.

CDR3 sequence: CASLGRGAPYNEQFF. The CDR3 coding sequence is TGTGCCAGCTTGGGGAGGGGCGCCCCCTACAATGAGCAGTTCTTC. The chain is built from TRBV7-2 and TRBJ2-1; 7 nucleotides agree with TRBD2. Germline CDR1 is SGHTA and CDR2 is FQGNSA. CDR3 length: 15 residues. The V segment lost 8 bases and the J segment 2 bases; nucleotides outside the gene matches: 9.

This clone has only a few counts. This CDR3 reads CASTLGAAGNTIYF. CDR3 bases: TGTGCCAGCACATTAGGGGCGGCTGGAAACACCATATATTTT. The genes are TRBV2 and TRBJ1-3; tentative D call: TRBD1 (5 bases). V shed 7 bases and J shed 2 bases, with 12 bases lying between them. Germline loops: CDR1 SNHLY, CDR2 FYNNEI. The CDR3 covers 14 residues. Together with reference TRBV2 and TRBJ1-3, the CDR3 gives the full variable domain: EPEVTQTPSHQVTQMGQEVILRCVPISNHLYFYWYRQILGQKVEFLVSFYNNEISEKSEIFDDQFSVERPDGSNFTLKIRSTKLEDSAMYFCASTLGAAGNTIYFGEGSWLTVV.

The chain uses TRBV7-9 and TRBJ1-2; D possibly corresponds to TRBD1 (5 bases). CDR3 length: 13 amino acids. The germline CDR1 and CDR2 sequences are SEHNR and FQNEAQ (reference sequence). Trimming cost V 5 bases and J 13 bases, with 20 bases left between them. CDR3 in DNA: TGTGCCAGCAGCCCAAGTCCCAGTCAGGGCAGCACCTTC. Residues: CASSPSPSQGSTF. The full variable domain, its missing parts supplied by reference TRBV7-9 and TRBJ1-2, is DTGVSQNPRHKITKRGQNVTFRCDPISEHNRLYWYRQTLGQGPEFLTYFQNEAQLEKSRLLSDRFSAERPKGSFSTLEIQRTEQGDSAMYLCASSPSPSQGSTFGSGTRLTVV.

This clone was seen only once. V gene TRBV30 combines with J gene TRBJ1-3; possibly TRBD1 for D (6 bases). The CDR3 runs to 14 residues. Germline CDR1 GTSNPN, CDR2 SVGIG (reference sequence). V dropped 0 bases and J dropped 0 bases, with 6 bases sitting between them. CDR3 amino acids: CAWSVQGSGNTIYF. DNA for the CDR3: TGTGCCTGGAGTGTACAGGGCTCTGGAAACACCATATATTTT. The full variable domain, its missing parts supplied by reference TRBV30 and TRBJ1-3, is SQTIHQWPATLVQPVGSPLSLECTVEGTSNPNLYWYRQAAGRGLQLLFYSVGIGQISSEVPQNLSASRPQDRQFILSSKKLLLSDSGFYLCAWSVQGSGNTIYFGEGSWLTVV.

The gene calls are TRBV7-3 and TRBJ2-2, with TRBD1 as a possible D gene (6 bases). Trimming cost V 4 bases and J 0 bases, with 12 bases left between them. The CDR3 consists of 16 residues. In germline, CDR1 is SGHTA, CDR2 FQGTGA. The CDR3 DNA is TGTGCCAGCAGCTCGACATGGACAGCGAACACCGGGGAGCTGTTTTTT. This codes for CASSSTWTANTGELFF.

The rearrangement links TRBV5-1 to TRBJ2-5, with TRBD1 matching 9 bases. The CDR3 length is 15 residues. CDR1 and CDR2 from the germline V gene are SGHRS and YFSETQ. The trim removed 6 bases at V and 4 bases at J, leaving 10 bases unmatched. CDR3 nucleotide sequence: TGCGCCAGCACATACACAGGGGGCTGGGGAGAGACCCAGTACTTC. Translation: CASTYTGGWGETQYF.

J is TRBJ2-3 and V is TRBV4-2; 16 bases fit TRBD2. Germline V CDR1 and CDR2: LGHNA, YNFKEQ. The CDR3 extends over 16 amino acids. Unmatched junction bases numbered 3, after V lost 3 bases and J lost 6 bases. The CDR3: CASSQGLAGGQDTQYF. The CDR3 region has the DNA TGTGCCAGCAGCCAGGGACTAGCGGGGGGGCAGGATACGCAGTATTTT.

This clone has just a few counts. This chain uses TRBV14 with TRBJ1-6; 8 positions agree with TRBD1. This CDR3 is 15 amino acids long. Germline trimming cut 4 bases from V and 6 bases from J; bases unmatched to any gene: 5. The germline CDR1 and CDR2 sequences are SGHDN and FVKESK. CDR3 coding DNA: TGTGCCAGCAGCCTTAACAGGGGGGTTAATTCACCCCTCCACTTT. As protein: CASSLNRGVNSPLHF.